This T cell receptor beta chain was captured in a study of monozygotic twins with inflammatory bowel disease. With the 5' RACE reads reprocessed, TCRdb shows one record per CDR3 protein and no DNA. The sample includes tens of thousands of distinct CDR3 sequences. This CDR3 comprises 15 residues. Germline loops: CDR1 SGHAT, CDR2 FQNNGV. The genes are TRBV11-2 and TRBJ2-7. The sample consisted of blood. The TCR comes from a human donor with ulcerative colitis or Crohn's disease, or a healthy co-twin of an affected twin (not recorded which). CDR3 in amino acids: CASSPYISASYEQYF.